Below, 28 T cell receptor beta chains from the same sample are listed, as sequenced in a study of blood T cell repertoires in COVID-19. Profiling relied on immunoSEQ multiplex PCR, and the TCRdb table lists in-frame clones only, not all of them. The profile shows about 100,000 clones, roughly 84% of them singletons. The sample taken for sequencing was peripheral blood. Receptor source: a man younger than 40 in a cohort sampled during active COVID-19.

CDR3 nucleotide sequence: TGTGCCAGCAGTCCATCCCCAAACGAGCAGTACTTC. Protein product: CASSPSPNEQYF. The chain carries TRBV27 and TRBJ2-7; no clear D. The V gene lost 5 bases and the J gene lost 5 bases, with 10 bases spanning the gap. The CDR3 extends over 12 amino acids. Germline CDR1 is MNHEY and CDR2 is SMNVEV (reference sequence).

The chain couples TRBV2 to TRBJ1-1; 7 nucleotides agree with TRBD1. Germline V CDR1 and CDR2: SNHLY, FYNNEI. The CDR3 has 14 amino acids. The V segment lost 5 bases and the J segment 0 bases; nucleotides outside the gene matches: 3. The CDR3 reads CASSLGQMNTEAFF. The CDR3 nucleotides are TGTGCCAGCAGTTTGGGACAGATGAACACTGAAGCTTTCTTT. Supplemented by reference TRBV2 and TRBJ1-1, the full variable domain reads EPEVTQTPSHQVTQMGQEVILRCVPISNHLYFYWYRQILGQKVEFLVSFYNNEISEKSEIFDDQFSVERPDGSNFTLKIRSTKLEDSAMYFCASSLGQMNTEAFFGQGTRLTVV.

This sequence joins TRBV7-2 and TRBJ2-7, with 8 bases identical to TRBD2. CDR1 SGHTA and CDR2 FQGNSA come from the germline V gene. The CDR3 is 14 amino acids. V trimming: 1 base; J trimming: 5 bases; junction bases outside the gene matches: 4. The CDR3: CASSLVRGGNEQYF. The CDR3 DNA follows: TGTGCCAGCAGCTTAGTTCGGGGGGGCAACGAGCAGTACTTC. Full variable domain (remainder filled in from reference TRBV7-2 and TRBJ2-7): GAGVSQSPSNKVTEKGKDVELRCDPISGHTALYWYRQSLGQGLEFLIYFQGNSAPDKSGLPSDRFSAERTGGSVSTLTIQRTQQEDSAVYLCASSLVRGGNEQYFGPGTRLTVT.

The DNA of the CDR3 is TGTGCCAGCAGTGACAAGGGGATTAAGGGGTCGGATCAGCCCCAGCATTTT. Translation: CASSDKGIKGSDQPQHF. V is TRBV6-4 and J is TRBJ1-5; perhaps TRBD1 as D (5 bases). V was clipped by 2 bases and J by 5 bases, with 19 bases between them. Germline CDR1 and CDR2: MRHNA and SNTAGT. This CDR3 has 17 residues.

This clone was counted between two and nine times. The rearrangement links TRBV5-1 to TRBJ2-7; no firm D call. Germline assignment: CDR1 SGHRS and CDR2 YFSETQ. The CDR3 has 12 residues. V dropped 1 base and J dropped 3 bases, with 5 bases sitting between them. The CDR3 coding sequence is TGCGCCAGCAGCTTGCGGAGCTACGAGCAGTACTTC. Its protein is CASSLRSYEQYF.

The rearrangement joins TRBV18 to TRBJ2-7; 8 bases line up with TRBD1. Germline CDR1 is KGHSH and CDR2 is LQKENI. The CDR3 length is 15 residues. With V trimmed by 3 bases and J by 2 bases, 6 bases remained unmatched. CDR3 DNA: TGTGCCAGCTCACCCCGGACAGGGTTAGCCTACGAGCAGTACTTC. It specifies CASSPRTGLAYEQYF.

V gene TRBV6-6 combines with J gene TRBJ2-7; TRBD2 matches at 7 bases. The CDR3 is made up of 15 amino acids. V lost 0 bases and J lost 2; bases outside the gene matches: 4. Germline V lookup: CDR1 MNHNY, CDR2 SVGAGI (reference sequence). The CDR3: CASSYSGTTAYEQYF. The CDR3 bases are TGTGCCAGCAGTTACTCTGGGACTACCGCCTACGAGCAGTACTTC.

The chain carries TRBV2 and TRBJ2-2; no clear D. There are 13 residues in the CDR3. Germline V gene sequence: CDR1 SNHLY, CDR2 FYNNEI. The ends were cut back, 7 bases at V and 5 bases at J, with 11 bases in the middle. The CDR3 loop is CASNPGWTGELFF. CDR3 nucleotides: TGTGCCAGCAACCCAGGTTGGACCGGGGAGCTGTTTTTT. Drawing the rest from reference TRBV2 and TRBJ2-2, the complete variable domain is EPEVTQTPSHQVTQMGQEVILRCVPISNHLYFYWYRQILGQKVEFLVSFYNNEISEKSEIFDDQFSVERPDGSNFTLKIRSTKLEDSAMYFCASNPGWTGELFFGEGSRLTVL.

The chain is built from TRBV19 and TRBJ2-7; possibly TRBD1 for D (5 bases). Germline V gives CDR1 LNHDA, CDR2 SQIVND (reference sequence). The CDR3 is 15 amino acids. Trimming took 2 bases from V and 2 from J, leaving 13 bases between them. The CDR3 nucleotides read TGTGCCAGTAGTATAATTTCGCAGGGTACCTACGAGCAGTACTTC. Translated: CASSIISQGTYEQYF.

The chain has TRBV7-2 and TRBJ2-1; a weak D match, TRBD2 (6 bases). Trimming stripped 7 bases from V and 8 bases from J, with 21 bases between. In germline, CDR1 is SGHTA, CDR2 FQGNSA. This CDR3 region has 15 residues. DNA for the CDR3: TGTGCCAGCACCCGCCTCCCGGGACTCGTGGATGAGCAGTTCTTC. This encodes CASTRLPGLVDEQFF.

The chain combines TRBV9 with TRBJ2-7; 8 bases line up with TRBD2. The trim removed 0 bases at V and 1 base at J, leaving 3 bases unmatched. The CDR3 consists of 15 residues. Germline V lookup: CDR1 SGDLS, CDR2 YYNGEE. CDR3 in DNA: TGTGCCAGCAGCGTAGACCAGCGGGGGTCCTACGAGCAGTACTTC. Its protein is CASSVDQRGSYEQYF.

The chain links TRBV4-1 to TRBJ2-3, with D possibly matching TRBD2 (5 bases). Germline V gene lookup returns CDR1 MGHRA and CDR2 YSYEKL. V lost 1 base and J 6 bases, leaving 11 bases between the germline ends. The CDR3 is 14 residues long. The CDR3 coding sequence is TGCGCCAGCAGCCAAGTTCTGGCGGGCGATACGCAGTATTTT. Translation: CASSQVLAGDTQYF.

This clone turned up a few times. Written as DNA, the CDR3 is TGTGCCAGCAGTTTCTTAGCGGGGGCCTCCTACAATGAGCAGTTCTTC. Amino acids: CASSFLAGASYNEQFF. The chain is built from TRBV6-5 and TRBJ2-1; TRBD2 aligns across 9 bases. J gave up 0 bases and V 4 bases, and 4 bases lay outside the gene matches. This CDR3 is built from 16 residues. The V gene's germline CDR1 is MNHEY and CDR2 SVGAGI.

The chain links TRBV5-1 to TRBJ1-1; possible D gene TRBD1, 6 bases. V was pared by 3 bases and J by 0 bases, with 15 bases between. This CDR3 spans 16 amino acids. The V gene's germline CDR1 is SGHRS and CDR2 YFSETQ. DNA for the CDR3: TGCGCCAGCAGCTCTCCTGGACAGACCATGAACACTGAAGCTTTCTTT. It translates to CASSSPGQTMNTEAFF.

The chain couples TRBV27 to TRBJ2-2; tentatively, D is TRBD1 (5 bases). CDR1 MNHEY and CDR2 SMNVEV come from the germline V gene (reference sequence). The CDR3 runs to 20 residues. V shed 2 bases and J shed 1 base, with 23 bases lying between them. Written as DNA, the CDR3 is TGTGCCAGCAGTTTACGGTCAGGCGTCGGCTCGGACAAGAACACCGGGGAGCTGTTTTTT. Translation: CASSLRSGVGSDKNTGELFF.

The chain employs TRBV28 and TRBJ2-2; D is possibly TRBD1 (6 bases). The CDR3 sequence is 14 residues long. From germline, CDR1 is MDHEN and CDR2 SYDVKM. V was clipped by 1 base and J by 7 bases, with 10 bases between them. The DNA for the CDR3 is TGTGCCAGCAGTTTATCCAGGGGTATCGGGGAGCTGTTTTTT. Encoded protein: CASSLSRGIGELFF.

The chain carries TRBV27 and TRBJ2-2; possible D gene TRBD2, 7 bases. CDR1 is MNHEY and CDR2 is SMNVEV in the germline V gene (reference sequence). The V end lost 7 bases, the J end lost 7 bases, and 16 bases lay between the germline ends. This CDR3 has 14 residues. Written as DNA, the CDR3 is TGTGCCAGCACGGCGGGGGCATGGGGCGGGGAGCTGTTTTTT. It translates to CASTAGAWGGELFF.

The genes are TRBV5-4 and TRBJ2-5; TRBD1 matches at 10 bases. This CDR3 contains 14 residues. With V trimmed by 4 bases and J by 1 base, 1 base remained unmatched. Germline V gives CDR1 SGHNT, CDR2 YYREEE (reference sequence). Written as DNA, the CDR3 is TGTGCCAGCAGCAGGACAGGGGGCCAAGAGACCCAGTACTTC. Protein product: CASSRTGGQETQYF.

The chain recombines TRBV5-6 with TRBJ2-1; 8 nucleotides line up with TRBD2. The ends lost 0 bases at V and 0 bases at J; junction bases unmatched: 5. This CDR3 comprises 17 residues. The germline gives CDR1 SGHDT, CDR2 YYEEEE. This CDR3 reads CASSLAGGASSYNEQFF. Written as DNA, the CDR3 is TGTGCCAGCAGCTTGGCCGGGGGGGCCAGCTCCTACAATGAGCAGTTCTTC.

This clone was recorded once. The V and J genes are TRBV4-1 and TRBJ2-5; 7 nucleotides line up with TRBD1. This CDR3 region has 15 residues. Per germline, CDR1 MGHRA and CDR2 YSYEKL. The V and J ends lost 1 base and 0 bases, in that order; junction bases with no gene match: 2. For the CDR3, the DNA is TGCGCCAGCAGCCAAGCGGGACAGTACCAAGAGACCCAGTACTTC. This gives the protein CASSQAGQYQETQYF.

The chain is built from TRBV7-7 and TRBJ2-7; TRBD1 matches 11 bases. V dropped 4 bases and J dropped 4; count of bases not matched to a gene: 3. This CDR3 contains 14 residues. The V gene's germline CDR1 is SSHAT and CDR2 FNYEAQ (reference sequence). The chain's CDR3 is CASSYRDRGYEQYF. The CDR3 DNA reads as TGTGCCAGCAGCTACCGGGACAGGGGGTACGAGCAGTACTTC.

The chain is built from TRBV6-5 and TRBJ2-7; perhaps TRBD1 as D (6 bases). CDR1 is MNHEY, CDR2 SVGAGI, per germline. The CDR3 is 15 residues long. The V end was cut by 6 bases, the J end by 2 bases, with 17 bases between. CDR3 loop: CASRSGVGAAYEQYF. In DNA, the CDR3 is TGTGCCAGCAGATCTGGCGTGGGGGCAGCCTACGAGCAGTACTTC.

This chain uses TRBV29-1 with TRBJ2-3; 7 positions agree with TRBD1. This CDR3 has 15 residues. V shed 5 bases and J 0 bases; nucleotides not matched to a gene: 8. The germline gives CDR1 SQVTM, CDR2 ANQGSEA. The DNA of the CDR3 is TGCAGCGTTCGCAGGGACAGCCCAAGCACAGATACGCAGTATTTT. Amino acids: CSVRRDSPSTDTQYF.

V gene TRBV21-1 combines with J gene TRBJ1-1. TRBV21-1 is marked as a pseudogene. This CDR3 has 16 amino acids. CDR3 sequence reads: CASSKRGREPNTEAFF. Written as DNA, the CDR3 is TGTGCCAGCAGCAAACGTGGGAGGGAACCGAACACTGAAGCTTTCTTT.

The V call is TRBV7-9, the J call TRBJ1-2; TRBD1 is a possible D gene (5 bases). The V end lost 2 bases, the J end lost 10 bases, and 11 bases lay between the germline ends. Germline V gives CDR1 SEHNR, CDR2 FQNEAQ (reference sequence). The CDR3 consists of 12 residues. Here the CDR3 DNA reads TGTGCCAGCAGCTTACAGACAGATTTCTACACCTTC. It translates to CASSLQTDFYTF.

In its sample, this clone was seen once. The CDR3 DNA reads TGTGCCAGCAGCAAAGGTGGGACACATGAAAAACTGTTTTTT. Amino acid sequence: CASSKGGTHEKLFF. The chain has TRBV28 and TRBJ1-4, with D tentatively TRBD1 (6 bases). The V end was cut by 6 bases, the J end by 6 bases, with 14 bases between. Germline V CDR1 and CDR2: MDHEN, SYDVKM. CDR3 size: 14 residues. Complete variable domain (other parts from reference TRBV28 and TRBJ1-4): DVKVTQSSRYLVKRTGEKVFLECVQDMDHENMFWYRQDPGLGLRLIYFSYDVKMKEKGDIPEGYSVSREKKERFSLILESASTNQTSMYLCASSKGGTHEKLFFGSGTQLSVL.

This clone was seen once. The V and J genes are TRBV18 and TRBJ2-5; 15 bases are a match to TRBD2. Losses at the gene ends were 3 bases for V and 7 bases for J; bases not matched to a gene: 15. The germline CDR1 and CDR2 sequences are KGHSH and LQKENI. The CDR3 runs to 19 residues. The CDR3 DNA sequence: TGTGCCAGCTCACCCCCAGGACTAGCGGGGGGGCCCGGTGTCGTGACCCAGTACTTC. This gives the protein CASSPPGLAGGPGVVTQYF.

The V and J genes are TRBV5-1 and TRBJ1-2, with TRBD1 matching 7 bases. This CDR3 comprises 15 residues. Germline V gene lookup returns CDR1 SGHRS and CDR2 YFSETQ. J lost 7 bases, V lost 2 bases, and 11 bases had no gene match. CDR3 region: CASSFSDRSGVGYTF. The CDR3 nucleotides read TGCGCCAGCAGCTTCTCGGACAGGTCGGGGGTTGGCTACACCTTC.